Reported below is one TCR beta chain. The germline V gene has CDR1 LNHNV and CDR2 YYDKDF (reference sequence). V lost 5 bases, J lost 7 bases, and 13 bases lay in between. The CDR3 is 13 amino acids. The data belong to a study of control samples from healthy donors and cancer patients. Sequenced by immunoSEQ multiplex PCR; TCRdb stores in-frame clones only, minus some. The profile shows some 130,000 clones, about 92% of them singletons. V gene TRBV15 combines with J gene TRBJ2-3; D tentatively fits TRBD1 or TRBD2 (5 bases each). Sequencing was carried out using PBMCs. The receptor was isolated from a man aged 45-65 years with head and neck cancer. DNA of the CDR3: TGTGCCACCAGCTGGGACGCCAGATATACGCAGTATTTT. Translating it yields CATSWDARYTQYF.